This TCR beta chain was recorded in a study of T cells in localized non-small cell lung cancer. Study-wide findings and caveats: Uninvolved adjacent lung showed the highest T cell clonality, exceeding tumor. Longer survival (overall) was linked to higher T cell density in blood. Median around 54 top-100 tumor clones were shared with paired adjacent lung.

Germline V lookup: CDR1 SGHRS, CDR2 YFSETQ. The CDR3 extends over 15 amino acids. Trimming removed 0 bases at V and 5 bases at J, with 14 bases between. The method was immunoSEQ multiplex PCR; TCRdb's version includes in-frame clones alone and lacks a portion of them. The table lists over 20,000 clones, 88% of them singletons. Points on this clone: The antigen remains undetermined.

This material consisted of peripheral blood mononuclear cells, taken before any cancer treatment. The sequence came from a male donor at least 60 years old with stage II lung adenocarcinoma. This chain links TRBV5-1 with TRBJ2-5, with D tentatively TRBD1 (6 bases). The CDR3 sequence is CASSLERGTEETQYF. The CDR3 DNA reads TGCGCCAGCAGCTTGGAGAGGGGGACGGAGGAGACCCAGTACTTC. Together with reference TRBV5-1 and TRBJ2-5, the CDR3 gives the full variable domain: KAGVTQTPRYLIKTRGQQVTLSCSPISGHRSVSWYQQTPGQGLQFLFEYFSETQRNKGNFPGRFSGRQFSNSRSEMNVSTLELGDSALYLCASSLERGTEETQYFGPGTRLLVL.